In this sample, the clone carrying this T cell receptor beta chain turned up many times. This sample stems from a study of CDR3 diversity in severe acne. In TCRdb, the PCR reads were re-called with MiXCR into one record per CDR3 protein. The sample records fewer than 100,000 distinct CDR3 sequences, under 60% being singletons. The CDR3 is made up of 15 amino acids. The germline gives CDR1 SGHVS, CDR2 FNYEAQ. The V and J ends lost 7 bases and 5 bases, in that order; junction bases with no gene match: 7. The V call is TRBV7-6, the J call TRBJ1-4; 10 positions match TRBD1. This receptor was identified in a male donor in good health, without acne. The sample consisted of blood. The CDR3 DNA is TGTGCCAGCAACCTAGGGGGACAGGGGAATGAAAAACTGTTTTTT. Amino acid sequence: CASNLGGQGNEKLFF.